A single sample gave rise to the 11 T cell receptor beta chains below, sequenced in a study of blood T cell repertoires in COVID-19. Some clones are missing from TCRdb's copy, which holds only in-frame ones; the method was immunoSEQ multiplex PCR. The data hold around 200,000 clones, with approximately 86% observed a single time. Sequences were obtained from peripheral blood. The receptors stem from a man younger than 45 with acute or convalescent COVID-19.

This clone is a singleton in its sample. J is TRBJ2-7 and V is TRBV4-1; D is unclear. From germline, CDR1 is MGHRA and CDR2 YSYEKL. The CDR3 sequence is 15 residues long. The V gene lost 1 base and the J gene lost 0 bases, with 10 bases spanning the gap. CDR3 residues: CASSQVEDRSYEQYF. The DNA of the CDR3 is TGCGCCAGCAGCCAAGTAGAGGATCGCTCCTACGAGCAGTACTTC.

V is TRBV5-1 and J is TRBJ1-1, with 8 positions matching TRBD1. The CDR3 is 16 amino acids. Germline values: CDR1 SGHRS, CDR2 YFSETQ. V shed 0 bases, J shed 3 bases, and the junction held 7 bases outside the gene matches. As DNA, the CDR3 is TGCGCCAGCAGCTTGGGGCCCCTACAGGGGGACACTGAAGCTTTCTTT. Amino acid sequence: CASSLGPLQGDTEAFF.

The chain uses TRBV3-1 (or the pseudogene TRBV3-2) and TRBJ2-2; 8 bases agree with TRBD1. CDR3 length equals 20 residues. V shed 2 bases, J shed 1 base, and the junction held 15 bases outside the gene matches. Germline V CDR1 and CDR2: LGHDT, YNNKEL (reference sequence). The CDR3 DNA follows: TGTGCCAGCAGCCAAACAAAAGTGGGTGCCGGGACAGGGAACACCGGGGAGCTGTTTTTT. This translates into CASSQTKVGAGTGNTGELFF.

V gene TRBV27 combines with J gene TRBJ1-2; TRBD1 aligns across 9 bases. V dropped 3 bases and J dropped 7; count of bases not matched to a gene: 3. Germline lookup yields CDR1 MNHEY and CDR2 SMNVEV (reference sequence). CDR3 length: 13 amino acids. The CDR3 DNA follows: TGTGCCAGCAGTTTTGACAGGGGGTCTGGCTACACCTTC. Translation gives CASSFDRGSGYTF.

The chain carries TRBV4-1 and TRBJ2-5; 10 bases line up with TRBD2. J gave up 2 bases and V 0 bases, and 6 bases lay outside the gene matches. Per the germline V gene, CDR1 is MGHRA and CDR2 is YSYEKL. The CDR3 length is 17 residues. The CDR3 is CASSQERGLASQETQYF. The CDR3 nucleotides read TGCGCCAGCAGCCAAGAGCGGGGACTAGCGAGTCAAGAGACCCAGTACTTC.

This clone was seen only a few times. V and J are TRBV3-1 (or the pseudogene TRBV3-2) and TRBJ1-3; D remains ambiguous. The germline V gene encodes CDR1 LGHDT and CDR2 YNNKEL (reference sequence). V gave up 1 base and J gave up 6 bases, with 13 bases separating them. The CDR3 is 15 residues long. The CDR3 DNA sequence: TGTGCCAGCAGCCAAGGTCTACCGGGTCTAAACACCATATATTTT. Residues: CASSQGLPGLNTIYF.

The chain carries TRBV5-1 and TRBJ2-1; no clear D. The CDR3 is made up of 15 amino acids. Per germline, CDR1 SGHRS and CDR2 YFSETQ. V lost 1 base and J lost 0, with 8 bases in between. The CDR3 DNA reads as TGCGCCAGCAGCTTGTCCTCGAGCTCCTACAATGAGCAGTTCTTC. This sequence encodes CASSLSSSSYNEQFF.

This sequence joins TRBV5-5 and TRBJ2-3; 9 nucleotides align to TRBD1. With V trimmed by 1 base and J by 5 bases, 5 bases remained unmatched. The CDR3 contains 15 residues. The germline gives CDR1 SGHKS, CDR2 YYEKEE (reference sequence). The DNA for the CDR3 is TGTGCCAGCAGCTTGCCCGGGACAGGGCGAGATACGCAGTATTTT. This codes for CASSLPGTGRDTQYF.

The chain carries TRBV2 and TRBJ1-3; unclear D gene. The germline V and J ends were trimmed by 5 bases and 0 bases, with 8 bases remaining between them. The CDR3 spans 14 residues. From germline, CDR1 is SNHLY and CDR2 FYNNEI. DNA for the CDR3: TGTGCCAGCAGTCAACGGAGCTCTGGAAACACCATATATTTT. Translation gives CASSQRSSGNTIYF.

The rearrangement links TRBV3-1 (or the pseudogene TRBV3-2) to TRBJ2-5, with TRBD2 matching over 7 bases. Germline V gene lookup returns CDR1 LGHDT and CDR2 YNNKEL (reference sequence). The CDR3 sequence is 16 residues long. V was clipped by 1 base and J by 1 base; unmatched bases: 6. CDR3 nucleotide sequence: TGTGCCAGCAGCCAAGGCCATAGCGGGTTCCAAGAGACCCAGTACTTC. Encoded protein: CASSQGHSGFQETQYF.

The chain is built from TRBV28 and TRBJ1-2; 10 bases align to TRBD1. CDR1 and CDR2 (germline): MDHEN, SYDVKM. Germline trimming cut 8 bases from V and 7 bases from J; bases unmatched to any gene: 4. This CDR3 has 12 residues. The chain's CDR3 is CASDRGLFGYTF. The CDR3 nucleotides are TGTGCCAGCGACAGGGGGCTGTTTGGCTACACCTTC.